This T cell receptor (beta chain) stems from a study of T cell repertoires in cytomegalovirus infection. Overall study context: Matching HLA type, along with CMV infection, was indicated by public TCR beta signatures.

The junction had 2 bases not matched to a gene; V was cut back by 6 bases and J by 4 bases. Per germline, CDR1 DFQATT and CDR2 SNEGSKA (reference sequence). The CDR3 length is 11 residues. Findings and limits, study-wide: In two of eight donors, the top clonotype was HLA-C-restricted CMV-specific.

With regard to this clonotype: Its antigen is as yet unknown.

Each CDR3 protein gets one entry after TCRdb re-called the reads with MiXCR. The sample consists of around 55,000 distinct CDR3 sequences, around 18% of them appearing once. This sequence originates from a human donor in good health (CMV status not recorded). Some clones in this sample may be carry-over from other donors' samples. This chain connects TRBV20-1 to TRBJ2-5; 7 bases align to TRBD1. This specimen was CD8+ T cells from cultured PBMCs, taken from culture after CMV antigen stimulation. The CDR3 region is CSAQGVETQYF. For the CDR3, the DNA is TGCAGTGCCCAGGGGGTAGAGACCCAGTACTTC.